The sequence of this T cell receptor beta chain was determined in a study of beta chain features in type 1 diabetes. Across the study: The study found patients and healthy donors alike in age, gender and cell yields.

This clone came up a few times. The antigen remains unidentified. The same CDR3 is also encoded by other DNA sequences in this sample. All of the isolated RNA was reverse transcribed, so expressed TCRB transcripts were sequenced. Some clones are missing from TCRdb's copy, which holds only in-frame ones; the method was immunoSEQ multiplex PCR. The sample includes nearly 350,000 clones, roughly 8% of them seen just once. Whole-study results and caveats: Sequencing from cDNA could over-represent high-TCR-expressing cells. TCRB repertoires of naive, central memory and Treg cells appeared more similar among patients than among healthy donors.

Per donor, one heparinised blood draw averaged around 0.12 L. This receptor was taken from a woman aged 18-29 years in good health. The specimen was central memory CD4+ T cells from blood.

The CDR3 loop reads CSVASVETQYF. For the CDR3, the DNA is TGCAGCGTTGCTAGCGTAGAGACCCAGTACTTC. This chain uses TRBV29-1 with TRBJ2-5; the D gene is possibly TRBD2 (6 bases). The CDR3 has 11 residues. Germline V CDR1 and CDR2: SQVTM, ANQGSEA. Trimming cost V 4 bases and J 4 bases, with 7 bases left between them.